This note documents a single T cell receptor (beta chain) sequence. This record belongs to a study of blood T cell repertoires in COVID-19. The overall study: Nucleic acid was either cDNA or gDNA, and it came from T cells, B-cell-depleted T cells, or PBMCs.

The trim removed 3 bases at V and 4 bases at J, leaving 4 bases unmatched. CDR3 length: 14 residues. Germline V gene data show CDR1 as LGHDT and CDR2 as YNNKEL (reference sequence). The authors' processing: Amplification from reference gene primers served as the basis for estimated nucleated cell counts. TCRdb's copy holds only in-frame clones and misses some; the assay was immunoSEQ multiplex PCR. The DNA was the basis for D and trimming; V, J and clone size are from that table. The sample yields approximately 200,000 clones, 60% to 85% seen once. The sequencing input was peripheral blood. The genes are TRBV3-1 (or the pseudogene TRBV3-2) and TRBJ2-5, with TRBD1 matching 8 bases. This TCR derives from a man aged 55 to 70 with active or convalescent COVID-19. The CDR3 loop reads CASSQQGAGETQYF. DNA of the CDR3: TGTGCCAGCAGCCAGCAGGGGGCGGGAGAGACCCAGTACTTC.